Detailed here is one T cell receptor beta chain. Its specificity is not known. The CDR3 sequence is 15 residues long. Germline CDR1 MNHNS, CDR2 SASEGT. With 2 bases removed from V and 2 bases from J, the gap between germline ends came to 10 bases. These data originate in a study of a mutant IDH1 vaccine in newly diagnosed glioma. Method: immunoSEQ multiplex PCR; TCRdb's copy keeps in-frame clones and lacks some. The sample lists around 58,000 clones; 81% were seen once. Specified time point: week 5, during vaccination. Every vaccination contained 300 ug of the mutant IDH1 20-mer peptide and was paired with topical imiquimod.

The receptor's source is a man aged 25-45 years with glioma. The chain uses TRBV6-1 and TRBJ1-3, with no clear D. The specimen comprised PBMCs, sampled from a glioma patient whose treatment included an IDH1 peptide vaccine. In nucleotides, the CDR3 is TGTGCCAGCAGTGAAATGGGCGCCGCTGGAAACACCATATATTTT. Encoded protein: CASSEMGAAGNTIYF.